A single sample is the source of the 30 T cell receptor beta chains below, sequenced in a study of blood T cell repertoires in COVID-19. Data came from immunoSEQ multiplex PCR; TCRdb stores just in-frame clones and leaves some out. Among some 90,000 clones, approximately 80% were seen once, and the ten largest hold 10%. Sequencing used peripheral blood. All receptors derive from a woman aged 65 to 85 with acute or convalescent COVID-19.

The genes are TRBV5-1 and TRBJ1-1, with D possibly matching TRBD1 (5 bases). The CDR3 runs to 13 residues. CDR1 and CDR2 from the germline V gene are SGHRS and YFSETQ. The V end lost 4 bases, the J end lost 3 bases, and 10 bases lay between the germline ends. The CDR3 DNA follows: TGCGCCAGCAGCCAACAGGTCGACACTGAAGCTTTCTTT. Amino acids: CASSQQVDTEAFF.

The chain has TRBV6-5 and TRBJ1-6; 7 bases match TRBD1. This CDR3 is built from 14 residues. Germline V gene lookup returns CDR1 MNHEY and CDR2 SVGAGI. V lost 6 bases, J lost 7 bases, and 6 bases stayed unmatched. The CDR3 protein is CASRSGTDNSPLHF. DNA of the CDR3: TGTGCCAGCAGATCCGGGACAGACAATTCACCCCTCCACTTT.

This rearrangement joins TRBV4-2 to TRBJ2-1; 14 bases agree with TRBD2. Germline loops: CDR1 LGHNA, CDR2 YNFKEQ. This CDR3 region has 16 residues. With 3 bases clipped from V and 8 bases from J, the junction kept 6 bases outside the gene matches. This CDR3 reads CASSQGTSGSLDEQFF. For the CDR3, the DNA is TGTGCCAGCAGCCAGGGGACTAGCGGGAGCCTGGATGAGCAGTTCTTC.

This chain joins TRBV4-2 and TRBJ1-4, with a possible D match to TRBD1 (5 bases). The V end lost 4 bases, the J end lost 7 bases, and 10 bases lay between the germline ends. Germline-derived CDR1 and CDR2 are LGHNA and YNFKEQ. The CDR3 is 13 residues long. CDR3 in DNA: TGTGCCAGCAGCCGAGCCACAGGTGAAAAACTGTTTTTT. Its protein product is CASSRATGEKLFF.

The genes are TRBV7-2 and TRBJ2-5; TRBD2 matches 10 bases. Looked up from germline, CDR1 is SGHTA and CDR2 is FQGNSA. This CDR3 has 15 amino acids. Losses at the gene ends were 4 bases for V and 5 bases for J; bases not matched to a gene: 7. This CDR3 reads CASSSQRGGRETQYF. The CDR3 bases are TGTGCCAGCAGCTCCCAGCGGGGGGGCCGTGAGACCCAGTACTTC.

This clone showed up just a few times. This chain links TRBV6-2 or TRBV6-3 with TRBJ1-5; weak D call: TRBD1 (6 bases). V was cut by 0 bases and J by 7 bases, with 13 bases left in between. This CDR3 contains 15 residues. Germline CDR1 MNHEY, CDR2 SVGEGT. CDR3: CASSYSGGRGQPQHF. The CDR3 DNA sequence: TGTGCCAGCAGTTACTCGGGGGGGCGAGGGCAGCCCCAGCATTTT.

The genes are TRBV30 and TRBJ2-4, with TRBD1 matching over 9 bases. The length of the CDR3 is 17 residues. The V gene's germline CDR1 is GTSNPN and CDR2 SVGIG (reference sequence). Losses at the gene ends were 2 bases for V and 1 base for J; bases not matched to a gene: 9. This CDR3 is CAWSRTGEGWAKNIQYF. The CDR3 nucleotides read TGTGCCTGGAGTCGGACAGGGGAGGGATGGGCCAAAAACATTCAGTACTTC.

The chain has TRBV9 and TRBJ1-1, with a weak D call TRBD1 (6 bases). Germline lookup yields CDR1 SGDLS and CDR2 YYNGEE. The CDR3 runs to 15 residues. The germline V and J ends were trimmed by 4 bases and 1 base, with 14 bases remaining between them. Here the CDR3 DNA reads TGTGCCAGCAGCAGAACAGGGATGTGGAACACTGAAGCTTTCTTT. As protein: CASSRTGMWNTEAFF.

The chain combines TRBV19 with TRBJ1-3, with D unclear. The germline V and J ends were trimmed by 4 bases and 4 bases, with 8 bases remaining between them. The CDR3 has 13 amino acids. Germline V gene lookup returns CDR1 LNHDA and CDR2 SQIVND (reference sequence). As DNA, the CDR3 is TGTGCCAGTAGTACCGAGAGAGGAAACACCATATATTTT. Its protein product is CASSTERGNTIYF.

The rearrangement uses TRBV5-1 and TRBJ2-7; TRBD2 matches at 11 bases. From germline, CDR1 is SGHRS and CDR2 YFSETQ. This CDR3 is 16 amino acids long. The junction had 9 bases not matched to a gene; V was cut back by 0 bases and J by 7 bases. This CDR3 reads CASSLAGLAGGFEQYF. The CDR3 bases are TGCGCCAGCAGCTTGGCCGGTCTAGCGGGGGGCTTTGAGCAGTACTTC.

The rearrangement joins TRBV4-1 to TRBJ2-7; D might be TRBD2 (7 bases). V lost 3 bases, J lost 3 bases, and 15 bases lay in between. The CDR3 is made up of 15 amino acids. Germline CDR1 MGHRA, CDR2 YSYEKL. CDR3 region: CASSHGPGEGYEQYF. Written as DNA, the CDR3 is TGCGCCAGCAGCCATGGTCCAGGGGAGGGCTACGAGCAGTACTTC.

The chain combines TRBV29-1 with TRBJ1-3; the D is unclear. Germline CDR1 is SQVTM and CDR2 is ANQGSEA. The CDR3 covers 12 residues. Trimming cost V 6 bases and J 2 bases, with 8 bases left between them. DNA of the CDR3: TGCAGCGTCGAGGTTGCTGGAAACACCATATATTTT. As protein: CSVEVAGNTIYF.

The genes are TRBV9 and TRBJ2-7, with a possible D match to TRBD2 (5 bases). This CDR3 region has 14 residues. Germline V gene sequence: CDR1 SGDLS, CDR2 YYNGEE. Between the trimmed V and J ends, which lost 0 bases and 2 bases, there was a span of 9 bases. The CDR3 loop is CASSVGSGTYEQYF. CDR3 nucleotide sequence: TGTGCCAGCAGCGTAGGATCCGGGACCTACGAGCAGTACTTC.

CDR3: CAISAAYSNQPQHF. CDR3 bases: TGTGCCATCAGTGCTGCGTATAGCAATCAGCCCCAGCATTTT. The rearrangement links TRBV10-3 to TRBJ1-5; D remains ambiguous. The V gene's germline CDR1 is ENHRY and CDR2 SYGVKD. V lost 4 bases and J 0 bases, leaving 7 bases between the germline ends. The CDR3 has 14 amino acids.

This clone appeared once. The CDR3 bases are TGTGCCAGCAGCTTATCGTACCCGGGGGAGACCCAGTACTTC. Protein: CASSLSYPGETQYF. This chain joins TRBV7-9 and TRBJ2-5; D might be TRBD2 (5 bases). CDR1 is SEHNR and CDR2 is FQNEAQ in the germline V gene (reference sequence). V shed 2 bases and J shed 5 bases, with 12 bases lying between them. The CDR3 spans 14 residues.

The chain couples TRBV19 to TRBJ1-5, with TRBD1 as a possible D gene (5 bases). The CDR3 is made up of 13 amino acids. The V gene lost 5 bases and the J gene lost 3 bases, with 8 bases spanning the gap. Germline CDR1 and CDR2: LNHDA and SQIVND (reference sequence). This CDR3 is CASSLQVNQPQHF. The CDR3 DNA follows: TGTGCCAGTAGTTTACAGGTCAATCAGCCCCAGCATTTT.

The chain employs TRBV5-1 and TRBJ1-5, with D perhaps matching TRBD1 (5 bases). Trimming pared 1 base from V and 3 bases from J, leaving 8 bases between. CDR3 length: 14 amino acids. Per the germline V gene, CDR1 is SGHRS and CDR2 is YFSETQ. In DNA form, the CDR3 reads TGCGCCAGCAGCTTGTCAGGGATCAATCAGCCCCAGCATTTT. Its translation is CASSLSGINQPQHF.

This clone was detected once. Other DNA sequences of this sample code for an identical CDR3. The chain combines TRBV4-1 with TRBJ1-1; no clear D. The V gene's germline CDR1 is MGHRA and CDR2 YSYEKL. The CDR3 sequence is 15 residues long. V was trimmed by 1 base and J by 2 bases, leaving 11 bases between them. CDR3 amino acids: CASSQVREPNTEAFF. The CDR3 DNA sequence: TGCGCCAGCAGCCAAGTACGAGAGCCTAACACTGAAGCTTTCTTT.

This chain uses TRBV28 with TRBJ2-7, with 14 bases that match TRBD2. Unmatched junction bases numbered 3, after V lost 5 bases and J lost 3 bases. The CDR3 has 15 amino acids. Germline lookup yields CDR1 MDHEN and CDR2 SYDVKM. CDR3 sequence (DNA): TGTGCCAGCAGTCTCGGGACTAGCGGGAGCTACGAGCAGTACTTC. This encodes CASSLGTSGSYEQYF. The full variable domain, completed using reference TRBV28 and TRBJ2-7, is DVKVTQSSRYLVKRTGEKVFLECVQDMDHENMFWYRQDPGLGLRLIYFSYDVKMKEKGDIPEGYSVSREKKERFSLILESASTNQTSMYLCASSLGTSGSYEQYFGPGTRLTVT.

The rearrangement joins TRBV6-2 or TRBV6-3 to TRBJ1-5, with 8 nucleotides matching TRBD1. CDR3 length: 17 amino acids. The V gene end was trimmed by 6 bases and the J gene end by 0 bases; junction bases not matched to a gene: 10. Germline-derived CDR1 and CDR2 are MNHEY and SVGEGT. The CDR3 loop is CASSLRGQGNSNQPQHF. The CDR3 DNA is TGTGCCAGCAGCTTACGTGGACAGGGTAATAGCAATCAGCCCCAGCATTTT.

The chain combines TRBV6-5 with TRBJ1-6, with D possibly being TRBD1 (5 bases). Germline V CDR1 and CDR2: MNHEY, SVGAGI. The CDR3 covers 16 residues. V was pared by 0 bases and J by 8 bases, with 14 bases between. The CDR3 spells CASSYSLAGSHSPLHF. The DNA for the CDR3 is TGTGCCAGCAGTTACTCGTTGGCAGGGTCCCATTCACCCCTCCACTTT.

The rearrangement joins TRBV6-5 to TRBJ1-6; D unresolved. This CDR3 region has 16 residues. The V gene's germline CDR1 is MNHEY and CDR2 SVGAGI. V was cut by 2 bases and J by 0 bases, with 8 bases left in between. In nucleotides, the CDR3 is TGTGCCAGCAGTTACCGAGGGAGCTCCTATAATTCACCCCTCCACTTT. Residues: CASSYRGSSYNSPLHF.

This chain connects TRBV19 to TRBJ1-4, with D maybe TRBD1 (5 bases). In germline, CDR1 is LNHDA, CDR2 SQIVND (reference sequence). V was pared by 5 bases and J by 2 bases, with 6 bases between. The CDR3 runs to 13 residues. The CDR3 here is CASSQGTNEKLFF. The CDR3 nucleotides read TGTGCCAGTAGTCAGGGCACTAATGAAAAACTGTTTTTT. Looking up the rest from reference TRBV19 and TRBJ1-4 gives the full variable domain: DGGITQSPKYLFRKEGQNVTLSCEQNLNHDAMYWYRQDPGQGLRLIYYSQIVNDFQKGDIAEGYSVSREKKESFPLTVTSAQKNPTAFYLCASSQGTNEKLFFGSGTQLSVL.

This chain uses TRBV30 with TRBJ1-1; tentative D call: TRBD1 (6 bases). The V end lost 0 bases, the J end lost 8 bases, and 7 bases lay between the germline ends. Germline V lookup: CDR1 GTSNPN, CDR2 SVGIG (reference sequence). The CDR3 covers 11 residues. The CDR3 DNA reads TGTGCCTGGAGTGTCGACAGGGAAGCTTTCTTT. Protein sequence: CAWSVDREAFF.

The V and J genes are TRBV6-5 and TRBJ2-5; TRBD2 is a possible D gene (6 bases). Germline CDR1 and CDR2: MNHEY and SVGAGI. Trimming removed 3 bases from V and 5 bases from J, with 13 bases in between. The CDR3 loop spans 14 amino acids. CDR3 nucleotide sequence: TGTGCCAGCAGTTATGCAGGGAGGCGGGAGACCCAGTACTTC. Residues: CASSYAGRRETQYF.

The chain combines TRBV3-1 (or the pseudogene TRBV3-2) with TRBJ1-1; weak D call: TRBD1 (6 bases). Germline loops: CDR1 LGHDT, CDR2 YNNKEL (reference sequence). Deletions cut 5 bases from V and 5 bases from J, with 9 bases between. The CDR3 length is 12 residues. CDR3 nucleotides: TGTGCCAGCAGCGGGACAAAGACTGAAGCTTTCTTT. Protein product: CASSGTKTEAFF.

The chain links TRBV5-1 to TRBJ2-3; TRBD2 aligns across 10 bases. Germline-derived CDR1 and CDR2 are SGHRS and YFSETQ. J gave up 2 bases and V 4 bases, and 7 bases lay outside the gene matches. The CDR3 extends over 16 amino acids. The chain's CDR3 is CASSAWTSGDTDTQYF. The CDR3 DNA sequence: TGCGCCAGCAGCGCCTGGACTAGCGGAGACACAGATACGCAGTATTTT.

This chain links TRBV4-1 with TRBJ2-2; unclear D gene. Trimming stripped 4 bases from V and 7 bases from J, with 7 bases between. The CDR3 loop spans 12 amino acids. The germline CDR1 and CDR2 sequences are MGHRA and YSYEKL. The CDR3 DNA follows: TGCGCCAGCAGCCCTAAAGTCGGGGAGCTGTTTTTT. It specifies CASSPKVGELFF.

The chain couples TRBV5-5 to TRBJ1-2; 8 bases match TRBD1. The V segment lost 5 bases and the J segment 8 bases; nucleotides outside the gene matches: 11. The germline V gene has CDR1 SGHKS and CDR2 YYEKEE (reference sequence). The CDR3 has 14 residues. CDR3 DNA: TGTGCCAGCAGTCCTCGACAGGGGATGAGCGGCTACACCTTC. Its translation: CASSPRQGMSGYTF.

The chain carries TRBV11-2 and TRBJ2-1; 10 bases align to TRBD2. Germline-derived CDR1 and CDR2 are SGHAT and FQNNGV. V trimming: 1 base; J trimming: 5 bases; junction bases outside the gene matches: 2. The CDR3 extends over 15 amino acids. Here the CDR3 reads CASSLGAGGNNEQFF. Here the CDR3 DNA reads TGTGCCAGCAGCTTAGGAGCGGGAGGGAACAATGAGCAGTTCTTC.